The 21 T cell receptor beta chains in this list originate from one sample, sequenced in a study of T cell clonality in common variable immunodeficiency. This table comes from immunoSEQ multiplex PCR, and its TCRdb copy is limited to in-frame clones, with some not included. The specimen gives over 55,000 clones without singletons; the ten biggest hold under 2%. Sequenced: peripheral blood mononuclear cells. These receptors were obtained from a person aged 18 to 70 in good health.

There are a few counts of this clone. The read gets to within 3 residues of the CDR3 end, and the germline J gene fills in the rest. The gene calls are TRBV11-1 and TRBJ2-1, with TRBD1 as a possible D gene (6 bases). V was cut by 5 bases and J by 6 bases, with 17 bases left in between. CDR3 size: 15 residues. Looked up from germline, CDR1 is SGHAT and CDR2 is FQDESV (reference sequence). CDR3 DNA, as far as it was read: TGTGCCAGCAGCCCTGGACAGTATAAAGGCAATGAG. It is translated as CASSPGQYKGNE. The complete CDR3 sequence is CASSPGQYKGNEQFF.

In this sample, this clone turned up many times. The read halts 3 residues ahead of the CDR3 end, with the missing end drawn from the germline J gene. V is TRBV5-1 and J is TRBJ2-3; TRBD1 might be the D (5 bases). V lost 0 bases and J 2 bases, leaving 10 bases between the germline ends. The CDR3 extends over 15 amino acids. Germline values: CDR1 SGHRS, CDR2 YFSETQ. CDR3 DNA, as far as it was read: TGCGCCAGCAGCTTGGCTGGACAACACACAGATACG. Encoded protein: CASSLAGQHTDT. The complete CDR3 protein is CASSLAGQHTDTQYF.

At least ten counts were recorded for this clone. The read finishes 3 residues shy of the CDR3 end, and the germline J gene is used to complete it. Other DNA sequences of this sample code for an identical CDR3. The J gene is TRBJ2-3, the V gene TRBV5-1; a possible D gene is TRBD1 (6 bases). V was clipped by 2 bases and J by 1 base, with 8 bases between them. Germline V gives CDR1 SGHRS, CDR2 YFSETQ. CDR3 length: 14 residues. CDR3 bases read: TGCGCCAGCAGCTTAGGACAGCGCACAGATACG. This translates into CASSLGQRTDT. The complete CDR3 protein is CASSLGQRTDTQYF.

This clone turned up a few times. The read ends 3 residues before the CDR3 terminus; that terminus is restored from the germline J gene. The J gene is TRBJ2-1, the V gene TRBV20-1; 7 positions agree with TRBD2. Germline V CDR1 and CDR2: DFQATT, SNEGSKA (reference sequence). With V trimmed by 0 bases and J by 6 bases, 8 bases remained unmatched. The length of the CDR3 is 15 residues. CDR3 in amino acids: CSARDPRASGNEQFF. The covered CDR3 bases are TGCAGTGCTAGAGATCCCAGAGCTAGCGGCAATGAG.

This clone showed up just a few times. The read is 3 residues too short to cover the CDR3 end, so that end is filled in from the germline J gene. This rearrangement joins TRBV2 to TRBJ2-3, with 10 bases fitting TRBD1. The germline V gene has CDR1 SNHLY and CDR2 FYNNEI. The CDR3 has 16 amino acids. V gave up 6 bases and J gave up 3 bases; unmatched junction bases: 9. This chain's CDR3 is CASRRDRGLGTDTQYF. CDR3 bases read: TGTGCCAGCAGGCGAGACAGGGGGCTCGGGACAGATACG.

This clone occurred many times. The CDR3 is cut off 3 residues early in the read; its end comes from the germline J gene. The rearrangement links TRBV5-1 to TRBJ2-7; 9 nucleotides line up with TRBD1. The ends lost 4 bases at V and 6 bases at J; junction bases unmatched: 8. The CDR3 is 14 amino acids. Germline CDR1 is SGHRS and CDR2 is YFSETQ. CDR3 sequence: CASSTGTGSIEQYF. The CDR3 DNA, read in part, is TGCGCCAGCAGCACGGGGACAGGGTCCATCGAG.

This clone was counted many times. The read ends 3 residues before the CDR3 terminus; that terminus is restored from the germline J gene. The chain joins TRBV19 to TRBJ2-2; D remains ambiguous. This CDR3 has 14 residues. CDR1 and CDR2 (germline): LNHDA, SQIVND (reference sequence). V lost 3 bases and J 3 bases, leaving 8 bases between the germline ends. The CDR3 protein is CASSILKDTGELFF. The part of the CDR3 DNA that was read is TGTGCCAGTAGTATTTTAAAGGACACCGGGGAG.

This clone was seen repeatedly, ten times or more. The sequenced CDR3 bases are TGCAGTGCCAACTTCTGGCTAGCGGGAACTAACTACGAG. Translating gives CSANFWLAGTNYE. The entire CDR3 sequence reads CSANFWLAGTNYEQYF. The chain uses TRBV20-1 and TRBJ2-7; 9 bases are a match to TRBD2. The CDR3 end falls 3 residues outside the read, so it is completed with the germline J gene. CDR1 and CDR2 from the germline V gene are DFQATT and SNEGSKA (reference sequence). V lost 6 bases to trimming and J lost 3 bases; unmatched junction nucleotides: 15. This CDR3 is built from 16 residues.

This clone was recorded many times. The read finishes 3 residues shy of the CDR3 end, and the germline J gene is used to complete it. The chain recombines TRBV7-8 with TRBJ2-7; TRBD1 matches 11 bases. Germline V lookup: CDR1 SGHVS, CDR2 FQNEAQ. CDR3 size: 15 residues. J was trimmed by 6 bases and V by 5 bases; bases with no gene match: 9. The CDR3 spells CASSTGGQGAVEQYF. The sequenced CDR3 bases are TGTGCCAGCAGCACCGGTGGACAGGGGGCGGTCGAG.

This clone was seen many times. The sequence runs out 3 residues before the end of the CDR3; the remainder is reconstructed from the germline J gene. The chain links TRBV7-9 to TRBJ1-4; tentative D call: TRBD1 (5 bases). In germline, CDR1 is SEHNR, CDR2 FQNEAQ (reference sequence). The CDR3 has 10 amino acids. The germline V and J ends were trimmed by 11 bases and 7 bases, with 8 bases remaining between them. Partial CDR3 DNA: TGTGCCTCCGGGGGTGAAAAA. This sequence encodes CASGGEK. The whole CDR3 sequence is CASGGEKLFF. The whole variable domain, remainder taken from reference TRBV7-9 and TRBJ1-4, is DTGVSQNPRHKITKRGQNVTFRCDPISEHNRLYWYRQTLGQGPEFLTYFQNEAQLEKSRLLSDRFSAERPKGSFSTLEIQRTEQGDSAMYLCASGGEKLFFGSGTQLSVL.

The table lists this clone with many counts. The read terminates 3 residues before the CDR3 end, so the remaining end is supplied by the germline J gene. The chain carries TRBV30 and TRBJ1-5; 9 nucleotides line up with TRBD1. This CDR3 region has 15 residues. After removal of 5 bases from V and 7 bases from J, the junction contained 12 bases not matched to a gene. CDR1 is GTSNPN and CDR2 is SVGIG in the germline V gene (reference sequence). The CDR3 loop is CAWGKGTGKNQPQHF. Incomplete CDR3 DNA: TGTGCCTGGGGAAAGGGGACAGGGAAAAACCAGCCC.

Ten or more counts support this clone. The CDR3 is cut off 3 residues early in the read; its end comes from the germline J gene. The chain is built from TRBV4-1 and TRBJ1-5; 9 bases map to TRBD1. This CDR3 has 15 residues. Trimming cost V 4 bases and J 2 bases; bases outside gene matches: 3. The V gene's germline CDR1 is MGHRA and CDR2 YSYEKL. CDR3 loop: CASSPGQGGNQPQHF. Incomplete CDR3 DNA: TGCGCCAGCAGCCCGGGACAGGGAGGCAATCAGCCC.

This clone was recorded at least ten times. CDR3 DNA (partial): TGTGCCAGCAGCCCAGGGTTGAGGAATTCACCC. Translating it yields CASSPGLRNSP. The full CDR3 is CASSPGLRNSPLHF. The chain uses TRBV7-2 and TRBJ1-6, with D tentatively TRBD1 (5 bases). Sequencing ends 3 residues short of the CDR3 end; the germline J gene provides the rest. V was pared by 5 bases and J by 7 bases, with 12 bases between. CDR1 SGHTA and CDR2 FQGNSA come from the germline V gene. This CDR3 is built from 14 residues.

This clone has ten or more counts. The CDR3 end is not reached by the read, which stops 3 residues before it; the germline J gene fills it in. The chain has TRBV2 and TRBJ1-5, with D unresolved. This CDR3 is 15 amino acids long. Trimming left V 5 bases short and J 5 bases short, with 16 bases between. The germline CDR1 and CDR2 sequences are SNHLY and FYNNEI. The CDR3 bases that were read are TGTGCCAGCAGTCTATCAGCGGTAGGCCATCAGCCC. It is translated as CASSLSAVGHQP. The complete CDR3 reads CASSLSAVGHQPQHF.

This clone came up many times. The read gets to within 3 residues of the CDR3 end, and the germline J gene fills in the rest. This chain joins TRBV19 and TRBJ1-1, with no clear D. This CDR3 comprises 14 residues. The V end was cut by 3 bases, the J end by 1 base, with 9 bases between. Per the germline V gene, CDR1 is LNHDA and CDR2 is SQIVND (reference sequence). The CDR3 loop reads CASSMYNRNTEAFF. The DNA read from the CDR3 is TGTGCCAGTAGTATGTATAACAGGAACACTGAA.

This clone was recorded many times. The read is 3 residues too short to cover the CDR3 end, so that end is filled in from the germline J gene. V usage is TRBV29-1 and J usage is TRBJ2-3; D not resolved. The length of the CDR3 is 13 residues. Looked up from germline, CDR1 is SQVTM and CDR2 is ANQGSEA. V was clipped by 8 bases and J by 0 bases, with 12 bases between them. The CDR3 reads CSLRPGSTDTQYF. Incomplete CDR3 DNA: TGCAGCCTCCGACCAGGCAGCACAGATACG.

This clone has a count of ten or more. The read ends 3 residues early relative to the CDR3; the germline J gene fills the gap. The V gene is TRBV5-1, the J gene TRBJ2-7, with 11 bases identical to TRBD2. V lost 3 bases, J lost 3 bases, and 2 bases stayed unmatched. Germline V gives CDR1 SGHRS, CDR2 YFSETQ. The CDR3 has 14 amino acids. The sequenced CDR3 bases are TGCGCCAGCAGCTCGGGACTAGCGGACTACGAG. Its translation is CASSSGLADYE. The full-length CDR3 reads as CASSSGLADYEQYF.

In its sample, this clone was seen many times. The CDR3 end lies 3 residues beyond the end of the read and is filled in from the germline J gene. The chain couples TRBV9 to TRBJ2-2; 7 bases line up with TRBD1. The V and J ends lost 4 bases and 7 bases, in that order; junction bases with no gene match: 10. CDR3 length equals 15 residues. The germline V gene encodes CDR1 SGDLS and CDR2 YYNGEE. The CDR3 here is CASSPRQGSVGELFF. The covered CDR3 bases are TGTGCCAGCAGCCCCCGACAGGGTTCCGTCGGGGAG.

This clone was seen at least ten times. The CDR3 end is not reached by the read, which stops 3 residues before it; the germline J gene fills it in. The chain has TRBV18 and TRBJ2-1, with 7 positions matching TRBD2. V shed 0 bases and J 2 bases; nucleotides not matched to a gene: 1. This CDR3 has 15 amino acids. Germline V gene data show CDR1 as KGHSH and CDR2 as LQKENI. CDR3 amino acids: CASSPPGLTYNEQFF. The CDR3 bases that were read are TGTGCCAGCTCACCACCGGGACTAACCTACAATGAG.

This clone was counted many times. The CDR3 extends 3 residues past the end of the read, so its final part is completed from the germline J gene. The chain has TRBV5-6 and TRBJ2-5; 7 positions agree with TRBD2. Germline CDR1 is SGHDT and CDR2 is YYEEEE. Unmatched junction bases numbered 4, after V lost 0 bases and J lost 5 bases. CDR3 size: 14 residues. The sequenced CDR3 bases are TGTGCCAGCAGCTTGGGTGCGGGGGAGGAGACC. Protein: CASSLGAGEET. The whole CDR3 reads CASSLGAGEETQYF.

This clone occurred many times. The observed sequence ends 3 residues before the CDR3 terminus, with the missing tail filled in from the germline J gene. This rearrangement joins TRBV28 to TRBJ2-7, with TRBD2 matching over 8 bases. Trimming took 6 bases from V and 3 from J; bases not matched to a gene: 7. This CDR3 has 14 residues. CDR1 and CDR2 from the germline V gene are MDHEN and SYDVKM. Partial CDR3 DNA: TGTGCCAGCAGGGGACTAGTGTCGATCTACGAG. Its protein is CASRGLVSIYE. The CDR3, in full, reads CASRGLVSIYEQYF.